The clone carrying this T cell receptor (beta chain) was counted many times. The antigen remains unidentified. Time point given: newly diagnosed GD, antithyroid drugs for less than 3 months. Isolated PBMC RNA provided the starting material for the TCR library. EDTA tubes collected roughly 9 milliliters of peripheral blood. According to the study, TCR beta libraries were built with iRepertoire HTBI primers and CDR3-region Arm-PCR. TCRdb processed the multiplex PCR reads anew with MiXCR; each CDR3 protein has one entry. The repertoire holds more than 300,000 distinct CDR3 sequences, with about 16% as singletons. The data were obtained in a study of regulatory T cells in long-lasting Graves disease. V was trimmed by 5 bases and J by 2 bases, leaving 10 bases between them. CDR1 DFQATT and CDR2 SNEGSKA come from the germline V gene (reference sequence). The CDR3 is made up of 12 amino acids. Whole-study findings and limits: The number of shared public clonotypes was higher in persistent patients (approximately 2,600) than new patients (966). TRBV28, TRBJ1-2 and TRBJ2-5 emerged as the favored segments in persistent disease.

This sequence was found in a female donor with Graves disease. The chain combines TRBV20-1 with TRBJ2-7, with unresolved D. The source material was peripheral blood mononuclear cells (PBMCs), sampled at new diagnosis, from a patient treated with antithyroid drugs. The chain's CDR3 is CSAPDFAYEQYF. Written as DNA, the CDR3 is TGCAGTGCTCCAGACTTTGCCTACGAGCAGTACTTC.